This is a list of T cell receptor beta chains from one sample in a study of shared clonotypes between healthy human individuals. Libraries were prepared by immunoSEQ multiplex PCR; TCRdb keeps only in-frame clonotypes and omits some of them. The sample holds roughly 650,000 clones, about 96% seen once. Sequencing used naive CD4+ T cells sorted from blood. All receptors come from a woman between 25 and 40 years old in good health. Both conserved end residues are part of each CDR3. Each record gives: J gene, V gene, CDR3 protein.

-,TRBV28,CASALPKGTSEQYF
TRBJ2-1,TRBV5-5,CASSQSGSSYNEQFF
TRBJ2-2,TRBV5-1,CASSFTGGGTGELFF
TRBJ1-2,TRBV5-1,CASTVAGTPDYGYTF
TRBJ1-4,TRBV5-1,CASSPMTGTAQEKLFF
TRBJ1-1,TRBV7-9,CASSFVGQAFF
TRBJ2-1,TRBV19,CASRAFQGQKNNEQFF
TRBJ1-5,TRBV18,CASSPDGTSQPQHF
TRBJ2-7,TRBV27,CASSQKVRREGFYEQYF
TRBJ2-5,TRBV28,CASSSIDRGWRTQYF
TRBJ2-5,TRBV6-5,CASSSPGAPQETQYF
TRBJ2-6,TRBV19,CASSIRRPSFPGANVLTF
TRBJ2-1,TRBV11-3,CASSSGLAGAHEQFF
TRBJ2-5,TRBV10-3,CAISTSGLETQYF
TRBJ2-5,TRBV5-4,CASSFKEGARGTQYF
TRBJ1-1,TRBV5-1,CASSPGQGLNTEAFF
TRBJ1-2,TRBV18,CASSPSTSFYTF
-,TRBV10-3,CAIRSGQGAYEQYF
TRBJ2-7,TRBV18,CASSPVGSGSSYEQYF
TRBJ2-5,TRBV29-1,CSVTTSGRQETQYF
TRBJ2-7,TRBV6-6,CASSGYLQSSYEQYF
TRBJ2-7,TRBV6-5,CASSIGLFYEQYF
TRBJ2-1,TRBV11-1,CASSARALAGGPDEQFF
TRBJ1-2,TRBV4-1,CASSQDLDRARYGYTF